Each of the 2 T cell receptor beta chains below was sequenced from the same sample in a study of T cell responses to AZD1222 COVID-19 vaccine. Data came from immunoSEQ multiplex PCR; TCRdb stores just in-frame clones and leaves some out. The sample includes approximately 6,100 clones, approximately 87% of them seen just once. Material: peripheral blood, obtained 28 days after the second AZD1222 dose. These receptors all stem from an adult who received the AZD1222 COVID-19 vaccine.

This clone was recorded only once. The V and J genes are TRBV5-8 and TRBJ2-5; no firm D call. Trimming took off 6 bases at V and 5 bases at J, with 17 bases between the two ends. Germline loops: CDR1 SGHTS, CDR2 YDEGEE. The CDR3 spans 14 residues. The CDR3 DNA follows: TGTGCCAGCACCCCTATAATGGGCGAGGAGACCCAGTACTTC. Its protein is CASTPIMGEETQYF. Full variable domain (missing parts from reference TRBV5-8 and TRBJ2-5): EAGVTQSPTHLIKTRGQQATLRCSPISGHTSVYWYQQALGLGLQFLLWYDEGEERNRGNFPPRFSGRQFPNYSSELNVNALELEDSALYLCASTPIMGEETQYFGPGTRLLVL.

The chain couples TRBV15 to TRBJ2-2; the match to TRBD2 covers 8 bases. This CDR3 comprises 15 residues. Germline CDR1 reads LNHNV; CDR2 reads YYDKDF (reference sequence). After removal of 2 bases from V and 3 bases from J, the junction contained 2 bases not matched to a gene. CDR3 coding DNA: TGTGCCACCAGCAGAACAGCGGGAGACACCGGGGAGCTGTTTTTT. Protein product: CATSRTAGDTGELFF.